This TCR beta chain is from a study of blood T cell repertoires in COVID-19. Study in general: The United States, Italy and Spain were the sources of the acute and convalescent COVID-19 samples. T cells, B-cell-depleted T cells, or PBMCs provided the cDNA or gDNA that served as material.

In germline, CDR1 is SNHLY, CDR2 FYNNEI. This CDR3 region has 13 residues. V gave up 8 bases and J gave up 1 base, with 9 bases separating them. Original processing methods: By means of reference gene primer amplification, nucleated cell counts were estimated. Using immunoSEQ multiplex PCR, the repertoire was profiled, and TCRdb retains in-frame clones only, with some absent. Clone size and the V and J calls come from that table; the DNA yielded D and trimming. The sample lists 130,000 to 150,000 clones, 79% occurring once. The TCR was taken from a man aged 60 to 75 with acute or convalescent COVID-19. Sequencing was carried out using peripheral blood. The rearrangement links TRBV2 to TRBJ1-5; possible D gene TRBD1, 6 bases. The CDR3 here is CASRGQSNQPQHF. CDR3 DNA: TGTGCCAGCCGAGGACAGAGCAATCAGCCCCAGCATTTT.